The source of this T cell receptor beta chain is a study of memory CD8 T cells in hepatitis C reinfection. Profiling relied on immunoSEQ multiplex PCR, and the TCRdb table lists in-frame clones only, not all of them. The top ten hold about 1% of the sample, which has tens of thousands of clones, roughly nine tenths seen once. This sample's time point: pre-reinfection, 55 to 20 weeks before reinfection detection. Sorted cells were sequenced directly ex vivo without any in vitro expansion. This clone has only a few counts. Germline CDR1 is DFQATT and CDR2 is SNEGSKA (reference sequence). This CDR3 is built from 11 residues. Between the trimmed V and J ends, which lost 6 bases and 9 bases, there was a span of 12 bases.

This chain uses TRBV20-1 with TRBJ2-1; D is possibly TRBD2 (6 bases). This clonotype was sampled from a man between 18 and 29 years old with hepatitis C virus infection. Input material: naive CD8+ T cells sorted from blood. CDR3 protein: CSARSGLEQFF. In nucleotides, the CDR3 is TGCAGTGCCCGAAGCGGGCTTGAGCAGTTCTTC.